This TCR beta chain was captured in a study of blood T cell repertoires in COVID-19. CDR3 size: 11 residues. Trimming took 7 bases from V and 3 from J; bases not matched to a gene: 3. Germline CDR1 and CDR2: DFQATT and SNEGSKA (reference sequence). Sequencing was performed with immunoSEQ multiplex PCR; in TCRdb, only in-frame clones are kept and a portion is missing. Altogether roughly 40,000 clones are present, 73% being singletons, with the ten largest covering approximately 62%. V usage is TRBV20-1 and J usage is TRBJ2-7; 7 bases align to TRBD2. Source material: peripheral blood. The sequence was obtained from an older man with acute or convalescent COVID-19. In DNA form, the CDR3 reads TGCAGTGTTGCTAGCGGCTACGAGCAGTACTTC. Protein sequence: CSVASGYEQYF.